Here is one T cell receptor beta chain with its context. Its matching antigen is unknown. They ran version v3.0 of the immunoSEQ assay at survey level. Assay used: immunoSEQ multiplex PCR; TCRdb lists only in-frame clones, some missing. This table holds approximately 26,000 clones, 70% to 85% found once. This entry belongs to a study of long-term antiretroviral therapy in people with HIV. Study-wide points: Controls exceeded HIV repertoires in CDR3 length range.

V dropped 0 bases and J dropped 5 bases, with 17 bases sitting between them. The length of the CDR3 is 17 residues. Germline V gives CDR1 WNHNN, CDR2 SYGVQD (reference sequence). This receptor was identified in a woman in her thirties or forties with HIV. Material: unsorted PBMCs, obtained 1.2 years after starting antiretroviral therapy. The chain has TRBV10-1 and TRBJ2-1; tentative D call: TRBD2 (7 bases). The CDR3, as DNA: TGCGCCAGCAGTGAGTCGAAAAGGGGGGGTTGGAACAATGAGCAGTTCTTC. Translated, it gives CASSESKRGGWNNEQFF.